The rows below give T cell receptor beta chains drawn from one sample of a study of regulatory T cells in long-lasting Graves disease. From the multiplex PCR reads, TCRdb called clonotypes with MiXCR, one entry per CDR3 protein. The profile shows some 250,000 distinct CDR3 sequences, 15% to 20% of them singletons. The data also belong to a second study, concerning T cells in Graves' hyperthyroidism and ophthalmopathy.

The input for sequencing was peripheral blood mononuclear cells (PBMCs), taken at new diagnosis, from a patient treated with antithyroid drugs. The receptors were gathered from a woman younger than 45 with Graves disease. The CDR3 runs from the conserved cysteine through the conserved F or W. A D gene is named only where the DNA matches it firmly. Clone size appears in some rows only: once, few, many, or a class for an expanded clone.

CDR3: CSLIRDSPSTDTQYF
DNA: TGCAGCCTAATCCGGGACAGCCCTAGCACAGATACGCAGTATTTT
J: TRBJ2-3
D: TRBD1
V: TRBV29-1
size: many

CDR3: CASSSSDRVDGYTF
DNA: TGTGCCAGCAGCTCTTCGGACAGGGTAGACGGCTACACCTTC
J: TRBJ1-2
D: TRBD1
V: TRBV7-6
size: many

CDR3: CASSNGGGSSTDTQYF
DNA: TGTGCCAGCAGCAACGGCGGGGGCTCTAGCACAGATACGCAGTATTTT
J: TRBJ2-3
D: NA
V: TRBV7-8
size: NA

CDR3: CASSTGTGNQPQHF
DNA: TGTGCCAGCAGCACCGGGACGGGGAATCAGCCCCAGCATTTT
J: TRBJ1-5
D: NA
V: TRBV5-5
size: many

CDR3: CASSSARVRDGEQFF
DNA: TGTGCCAGCAGCTCTGCCAGGGTCAGGGATGGTGAGCAGTTCTTC
J: TRBJ2-1
D: NA
V: TRBV11-2
size: many

CDR3: CSARLRASGGAGADTQYF
DNA: TGCAGTGCTAGGCTCCGAGCTAGCGGGGGGGCCGGGGCAGATACGCAGTATTTT
J: TRBJ2-3
D: TRBD2
V: TRBV20-1
size: NA

CDR3: CASKYSQVTEAFF
DNA: TGCGCCAGTAAATACAGCCAGGTCACTGAAGCTTTCTTT
J: TRBJ1-1
D: NA
V: TRBV5-1
size: many

CDR3: CASSLEPTGETQYF
DNA: TGCGCCAGCAGCTTGGAACCCACCGGGGAGACCCAGTACTTC
J: TRBJ2-5
D: NA
V: TRBV5-1
size: many

CDR3: CASSLDPGPRTEAFF
DNA: TGCGCCAGCAGCTTGGATCCAGGGCCGAGGACTGAAGCTTTCTTT
J: TRBJ1-1
D: NA
V: TRBV5-1
size: many

CDR3: CSARETENQPQHF
DNA: TGCAGTGCTAGAGAGACAGAAAATCAGCCCCAGCATTTT
J: TRBJ1-5
D: NA
V: TRBV20-1
size: many

CDR3: CASSYLRGGQETQYF
DNA: TGCGCCAGCAGCTACCTGAGGGGTGGCCAAGAGACCCAGTACTTC
J: TRBJ2-5
D: NA
V: TRBV5-1
size: many

CDR3: CASHLGTSGGNEQFF
DNA: TGTGCCAGCCACCTCGGGACTAGCGGGGGGAATGAGCAGTTCTTC
J: TRBJ2-1
D: TRBD2
V: TRBV19
size: many

CDR3: CSVSTARGTYEQYF
DNA: TGCAGTGTCTCGACCGCCCGGGGGACGTACGAGCAGTACTTC
J: TRBJ2-7
D: NA
V: TRBV20-1
size: many

CDR3: CASSLGGEQTQYF
DNA: TGTGCCAGCAGCTTGGGAGGGGAGCAGACCCAGTACTTC
J: TRBJ2-5
D: NA
V: TRBV5-5
size: many

CDR3: CASSPQTVANTEAFF
DNA: TGTGCCAGCTCACCCCAGACAGTTGCTAACACTGAAGCTTTCTTT
J: TRBJ1-1
D: NA
V: TRBV18
size: many

CDR3: CSARGLSSNQPQHF
DNA: TGCAGTGCTAGAGGATTATCGAGCAATCAGCCCCAGCATTTT
J: TRBJ1-5
D: NA
V: TRBV20-1
size: many

CDR3: CASSPRTGRQETQYF
DNA: TGTGCCAGCAGCCCACGGACAGGACGACAAGAGACCCAGTACTTC
J: TRBJ2-5
D: TRBD1
V: TRBV5-1
size: NA

CDR3: CASSRTSGALRLRF
DNA: TGTGCCAGCAGCCGGACTAGCGGCGCCCTCAGGTTGCGCTTC
J: TRBJ2-1
D: TRBD2
V: TRBV7-2
size: NA

CDR3: CASSEPQSPWDTEAFF
DNA: TGTGCCAGCAGTGAACCCCAAAGTCCGTGGGACACTGAAGCTTTCTTT
J: TRBJ1-1
D: NA
V: TRBV6-1
size: many

CDR3: CASSPTTGTGYTF
DNA: TGTGCCAGCAGCCCTACTACAGGGACCGGCTACACCTTC
J: TRBJ1-2
D: NA
V: TRBV27
size: many

CDR3: CSARVGSMKAQYF
DNA: TGCAGTGCTAGAGTTGGCTCTATGAAGGCCCAGTACTTC
J: TRBJ2-5
D: NA
V: TRBV20-1
size: NA

CDR3: CASTLETQYF
DNA: TGTGCCAGCACTTTAGAGACCCAGTACTTC
J: TRBJ2-5
D: NA
V: TRBV2
size: many

CDR3: CASSTGQGSEAFF
DNA: TGTGCCAGCAGCACGGGACAGGGGAGTGAAGCTTTCTTT
J: TRBJ1-1
D: TRBD1
V: TRBV5-5
size: NA

CDR3: CASSLLPGSSGKLFF
DNA: TGCGCCAGCAGCCTCCTTCCGGGGTCATCAGGAAAACTGTTTTTT
J: TRBJ1-4
D: NA
V: TRBV4-1
size: few

CDR3: CAISDSGLQTYEQYF
DNA: TGTGCCATCAGTGACTCAGGACTACAGACCTACGAGCAGTACTTC
J: TRBJ2-7
D: NA
V: TRBV10-3
size: NA

CDR3: CASSRGQTNTEAFF
DNA: TGTGCCAGTAGTAGGGGACAGACGAACACTGAAGCTTTCTTT
J: TRBJ1-1
D: TRBD1
V: TRBV19
size: many

CDR3: CASNILQGARTGELFF
DNA: TGTGCCAGCAACATCTTACAGGGGGCGAGAACCGGGGAGCTGTTTTTT
J: TRBJ2-2
D: TRBD1
V: TRBV2
size: many

CDR3: CASSFRDRGSSPYF
DNA: TGTGCCAGCAGTTTTCGGGACAGGGGGTCTAGTCCGTACTTC
J: TRBJ2-7
D: TRBD1
V: TRBV6-9
size: many

CDR3: CSASTDDLEAFF
DNA: TGCAGTGCTAGTACGGACGACCTTGAAGCTTTCTTT
J: TRBJ1-1
D: NA
V: TRBV20-1
size: NA

CDR3: CSASEQANTEAFF
DNA: TGCAGTGCTAGTGAACAGGCAAACACTGAAGCTTTCTTT
J: TRBJ1-1
D: NA
V: TRBV20-1
size: many

CDR3: CASGARAPTSGNTIYF
DNA: TGTGCCTCAGGAGCCAGGGCCCCCACCTCTGGAAACACCATATATTTT
J: TRBJ1-3
D: NA
V: TRBV12-3/TRBV12-4
size: many

CDR3: CASSSLGAENYGYTF
DNA: TGTGCCAGCAGCTCCCTAGGTGCGGAGAACTATGGCTACACCTTC
J: TRBJ1-2
D: NA
V: TRBV11-2
size: many